This T cell receptor beta chain emerged from a study of T cell responses to AZD1222 COVID-19 vaccine. General observations from the study: The study identified only a handful of AZD1222 recipients as seropositive at baseline.

This CDR3 has 14 amino acids. The germline V gene encodes CDR1 MNHEY and CDR2 SMNVEV (reference sequence). The V end lost 5 bases, the J end lost 3 bases, and 12 bases lay between the germline ends. Sequenced by immunoSEQ multiplex PCR; TCRdb stores in-frame clones only, minus some. The sample lists approximately 90,000 clones, approximately 90% occurring once. This clone was detected once. Its specificity is not known. The material sequenced was peripheral blood, taken 28 days after the second AZD1222 dose. The rearrangement joins TRBV27 to TRBJ2-3; D might be TRBD2 (6 bases). This receptor was taken from an adult who received the AZD1222 COVID-19 vaccine. CDR3 protein: CASSRAGKTDTQYF. The CDR3 nucleotides are TGTGCCAGCAGTCGTGCGGGGAAAACAGATACGCAGTATTTT.